This TCR beta chain is drawn from a study of blood T cell repertoires in COVID-19. Sequenced by immunoSEQ multiplex PCR; TCRdb stores in-frame clones only, minus some. Among fewer than 110,000 clones, approximately 84% were seen once, and the ten largest hold around 6.2%. The CDR3 totals 15 residues. V lost 5 bases and J lost 0; bases outside the gene matches: 7. Germline loops: CDR1 SGHVS, CDR2 FNYEAQ. The V gene is TRBV7-6, the J gene TRBJ2-7; 7 nucleotides match TRBD1. The origin of this receptor is a human donor in a cohort sampled during active COVID-19. Sequencing was done on a sample of peripheral blood. CDR3 nucleotide sequence: TGTGCCAGCAGCCCTCGACAGGGTGCCTCCTACGAGCAGTACTTC. Protein: CASSPRQGASYEQYF.